This T cell receptor beta chain was captured in a study of T cells in Graves' hyperthyroidism and ophthalmopathy. Study information: Pretreatment peripheral blood was obtained at initial diagnosis. Findings and caveats of the study: Ophthalmopathy got predicted by the model a median approximately 6.3 months before its onset.

This clonotype was detected ten times or more. Its target is not known. Isolation of PBMCs was performed on roughly 9 ml fresh peripheral blood. Amplification yielded TCR beta CDR3 regions, with RNA transcripts as the source. In the first-round RT-PCR of the TCR CDR3, the HTBI primer set was used. Each CDR3 protein is one row after TCRdb ran MiXCR on the multiplex PCR reads. The sample lists a few hundred thousand distinct CDR3 sequences, roughly 13% occurring once. This receptor was taken from a woman aged 40-49 years with Graves' ophthalmopathy. The source material was blood.

The CDR3 spells CASSITGGASYGYTF. The CDR3 nucleotides are TGTGCCAGTAGTATCACAGGGGGCGCCTCCTATGGCTACACCTTC. This chain uses TRBV19 with TRBJ1-2; the match to TRBD1 covers 9 bases. CDR1 LNHDA and CDR2 SQIVND come from the germline V gene (reference sequence). V lost 3 bases to trimming and J lost 4 bases; unmatched junction nucleotides: 6. CDR3 length: 15 residues.